What follows is one T cell receptor beta chain and its context. Germline loops: CDR1 SGHTA, CDR2 FQGNSA. CDR3 length: 15 amino acids. V lost 5 bases to trimming and J lost 1 base, with 14 bases between them. Original processing methods: Amplification with reference gene primers provided the estimates of nucleated cell counts. Only in-frame clones appear in the TCRdb table, and some are missing; sequencing was by immunoSEQ multiplex PCR. D and trimming were read from the DNA, whereas the V and J calls and clone size are those reported in that table. This table has 60,000 to 80,000 clones, over 75% appearing once. This specimen comes from a study of blood T cell repertoires in COVID-19. Study background: COVID-19 samples from acute and convalescent phases originated in the United States, Italy and Spain. PBMCs, B-cell-depleted T cells, or T cells were the source of the cDNA or gDNA that made up the material.

This sequence was found in a human donor in a cohort sampled during active COVID-19. Sample: peripheral blood. V and J are TRBV7-2 and TRBJ1-1; tentatively, D is TRBD1 (5 bases). The CDR3 is CASSPLGATNTEAFF. The DNA for the CDR3 is TGTGCCAGCAGCCCCTTAGGGGCAACGAACACTGAAGCTTTCTTT.